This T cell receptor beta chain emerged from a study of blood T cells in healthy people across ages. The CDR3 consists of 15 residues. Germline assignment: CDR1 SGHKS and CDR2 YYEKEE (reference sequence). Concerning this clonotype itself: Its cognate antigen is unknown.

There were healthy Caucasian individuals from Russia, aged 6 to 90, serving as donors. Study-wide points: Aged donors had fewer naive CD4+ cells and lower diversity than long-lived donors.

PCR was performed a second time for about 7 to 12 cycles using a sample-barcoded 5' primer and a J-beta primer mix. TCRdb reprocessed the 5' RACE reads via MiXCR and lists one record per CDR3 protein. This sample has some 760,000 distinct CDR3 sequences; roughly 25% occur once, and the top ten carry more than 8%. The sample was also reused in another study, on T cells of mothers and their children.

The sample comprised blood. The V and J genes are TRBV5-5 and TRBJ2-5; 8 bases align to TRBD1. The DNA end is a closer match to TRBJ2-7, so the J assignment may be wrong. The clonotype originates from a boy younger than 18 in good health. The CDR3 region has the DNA TGTGCCAGCAGCGTAGAGACAGGGGAGATCTACGAGCAGTACTTC. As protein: CASSVETGEIYEQYF.